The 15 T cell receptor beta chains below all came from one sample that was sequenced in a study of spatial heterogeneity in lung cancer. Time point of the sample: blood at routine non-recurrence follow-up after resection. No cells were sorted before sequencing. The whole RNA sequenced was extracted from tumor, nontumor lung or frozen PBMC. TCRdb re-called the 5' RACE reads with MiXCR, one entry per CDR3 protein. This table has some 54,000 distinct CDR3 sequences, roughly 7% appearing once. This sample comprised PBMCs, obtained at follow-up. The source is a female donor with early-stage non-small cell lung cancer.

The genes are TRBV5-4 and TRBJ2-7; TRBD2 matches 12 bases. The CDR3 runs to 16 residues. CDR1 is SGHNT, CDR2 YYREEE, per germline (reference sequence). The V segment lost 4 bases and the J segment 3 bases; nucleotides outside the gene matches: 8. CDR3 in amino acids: CASSPSGGAGLYEQYF. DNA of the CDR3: TGTGCCAGCAGCCCTAGCGGGGGGGCCGGGCTCTACGAGCAGTACTTC.

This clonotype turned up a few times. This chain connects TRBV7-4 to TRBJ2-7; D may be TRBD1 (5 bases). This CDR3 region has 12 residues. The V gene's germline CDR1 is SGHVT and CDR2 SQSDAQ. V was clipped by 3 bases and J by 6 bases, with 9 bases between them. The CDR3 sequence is CASSLTVCEQYF. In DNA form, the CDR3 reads TGTGCCAGCAGCTTGACAGTTTGCGAGCAGTACTTC. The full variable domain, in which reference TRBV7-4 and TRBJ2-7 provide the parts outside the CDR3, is GAGVSQSPRYKVAKRGRDVALRCDSISGHVTLYWYRQTLGQGSEVLTYSQSDAQRDKSGRPSGRFSAERPERSVSTLKIQRTEQGDSAVYLCASSLTVCEQYFGPGTRLTVT.

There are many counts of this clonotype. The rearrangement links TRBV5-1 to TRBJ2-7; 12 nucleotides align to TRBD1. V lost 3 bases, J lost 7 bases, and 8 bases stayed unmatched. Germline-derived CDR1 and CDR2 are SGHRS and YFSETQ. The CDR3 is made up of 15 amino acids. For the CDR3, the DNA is TGCGCCAGCAGCTCCCAGGGACAGGGGGCGCAAGAGCAGTACTTC. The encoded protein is CASSSQGQGAQEQYF.

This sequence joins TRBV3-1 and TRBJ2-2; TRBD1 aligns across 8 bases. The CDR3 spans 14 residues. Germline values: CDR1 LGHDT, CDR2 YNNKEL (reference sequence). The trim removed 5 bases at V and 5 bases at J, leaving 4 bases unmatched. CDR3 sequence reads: CASSSRDRTGELFF. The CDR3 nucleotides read TGTGCCAGCAGCAGCCGGGACAGGACCGGGGAGCTGTTTTTT.

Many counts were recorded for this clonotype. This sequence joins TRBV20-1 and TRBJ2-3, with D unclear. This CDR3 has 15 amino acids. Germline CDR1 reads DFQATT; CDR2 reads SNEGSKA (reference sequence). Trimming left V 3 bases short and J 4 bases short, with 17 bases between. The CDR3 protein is CSASLAAAGPDTQYF. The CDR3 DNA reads TGCAGTGCTAGCCTCGCGGCAGCCGGGCCAGATACGCAGTATTTT.

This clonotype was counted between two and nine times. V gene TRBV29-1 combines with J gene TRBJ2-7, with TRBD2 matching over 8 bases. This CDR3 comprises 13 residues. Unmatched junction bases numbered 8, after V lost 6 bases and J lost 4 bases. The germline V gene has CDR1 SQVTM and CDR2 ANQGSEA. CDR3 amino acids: CSVVAGGFYEQYF. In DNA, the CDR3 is TGCAGCGTGGTCGCGGGGGGCTTTTACGAGCAGTACTTC.

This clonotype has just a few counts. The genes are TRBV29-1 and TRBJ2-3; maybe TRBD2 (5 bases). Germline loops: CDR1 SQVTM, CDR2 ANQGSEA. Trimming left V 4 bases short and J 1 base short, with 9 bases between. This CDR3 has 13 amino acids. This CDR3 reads CSVVVGGTDTQYF. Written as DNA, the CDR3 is TGCAGCGTTGTGGTCGGGGGCACAGATACGCAGTATTTT.

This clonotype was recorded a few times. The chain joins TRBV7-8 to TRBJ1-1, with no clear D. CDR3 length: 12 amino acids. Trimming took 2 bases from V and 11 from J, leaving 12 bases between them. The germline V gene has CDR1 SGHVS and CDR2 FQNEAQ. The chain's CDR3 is CASSLLGARAFF. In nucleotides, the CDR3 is TGTGCCAGCAGCTTATTGGGAGCCAGGGCTTTCTTT.

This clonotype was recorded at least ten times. CDR3 bases: TGTGCCAGCAGCAGACGTACGACCGCCGGGGAGCTGTTTTTT. The encoded protein is CASSRRTTAGELFF. The chain combines TRBV9 with TRBJ2-2, with D unclear. Germline V gene data show CDR1 as SGDLS and CDR2 as YYNGEE. V was trimmed by 4 bases and J by 6 bases, leaving 13 bases between them. This CDR3 comprises 14 residues. The variable domain in full, completed from reference TRBV9 and TRBJ2-2, reads DSGVTQTPKHLITATGQRVTLRCSPRSGDLSVYWYQQSLDQGLQFLIQYYNGEERAKGNILERFSAQQFPDLHSELNLSSLELGDSALYFCASSRRTTAGELFFGEGSRLTVL.

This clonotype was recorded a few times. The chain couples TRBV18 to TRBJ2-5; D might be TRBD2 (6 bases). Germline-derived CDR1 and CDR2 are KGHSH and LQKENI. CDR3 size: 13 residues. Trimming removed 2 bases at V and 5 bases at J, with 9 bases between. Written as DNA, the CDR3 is TGTGCCAGCTCACCAGGGCTAGCGGAGACCCAGTACTTC. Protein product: CASSPGLAETQYF.

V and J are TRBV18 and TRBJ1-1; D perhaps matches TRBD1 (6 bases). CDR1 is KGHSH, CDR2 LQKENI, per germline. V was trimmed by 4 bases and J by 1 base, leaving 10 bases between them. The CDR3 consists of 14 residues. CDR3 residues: CASSRRQENTEAFF. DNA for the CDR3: TGTGCCAGCTCACGACGACAGGAGAACACTGAAGCTTTCTTT.

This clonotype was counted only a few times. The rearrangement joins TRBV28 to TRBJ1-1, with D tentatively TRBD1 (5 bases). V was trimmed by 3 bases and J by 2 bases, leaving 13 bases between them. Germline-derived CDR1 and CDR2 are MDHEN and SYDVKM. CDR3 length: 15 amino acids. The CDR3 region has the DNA TGTGCCAGCAGTTTGAGTCGGGGGGTTAACACTGAAGCTTTCTTT. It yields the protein CASSLSRGVNTEAFF.

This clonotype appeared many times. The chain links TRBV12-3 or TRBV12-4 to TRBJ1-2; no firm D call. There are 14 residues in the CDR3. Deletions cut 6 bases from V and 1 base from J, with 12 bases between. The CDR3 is CASSPYTVNYGYTF. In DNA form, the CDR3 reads TGTGCCAGCAGCCCTTACACAGTTAACTATGGCTACACCTTC.

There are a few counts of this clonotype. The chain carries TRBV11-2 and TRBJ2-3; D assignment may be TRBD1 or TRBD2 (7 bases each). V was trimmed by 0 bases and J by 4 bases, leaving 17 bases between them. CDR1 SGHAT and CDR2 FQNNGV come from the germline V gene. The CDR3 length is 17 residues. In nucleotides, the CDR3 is TGTGCCAGCAGCTTAGAGGGACAGCGGGGTACCGCAGATACGCAGTATTTT. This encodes CASSLEGQRGTADTQYF. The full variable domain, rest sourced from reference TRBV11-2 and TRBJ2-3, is EAGVAQSPRYKIIEKRQSVAFWCNPISGHATLYWYQQILGQGPKLLIQFQNNGVVDDSQLPKDRFSAERLKGVDSTLKIQPAKLEDSAVYLCASSLEGQRGTADTQYFGPGTRLTVL.

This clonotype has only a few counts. The CDR3 DNA reads TGCAGTGCTAGAGTGTTTAGCGGGGGCCCAGATACGCAGTATTTT. Translated, it gives CSARVFSGGPDTQYF. V is TRBV20-1 and J is TRBJ2-3; 9 bases fit TRBD2. The CDR3 spans 15 residues. The J segment lost 4 bases and the V segment lost 1 base, leaving 6 bases of the junction unmatched. Germline assignment: CDR1 DFQATT and CDR2 SNEGSKA (reference sequence).